This TCR beta chain is drawn from a study of long-term antiretroviral therapy in people with HIV. The study, taken as a whole, reports: Repertoire composition at all time points was dominated by clones that had expanded before ART.

Survey-level resolution applied to immunoSEQ assay v3.0. Repertoires were generated with immunoSEQ multiplex PCR, while TCRdb's copy carries only in-frame clones and drops some. The sample includes some 20,000 clones, 92% seen only once; the top ten take around 7%. Points on this clone: The antigen is unknown.

The V end lost 0 bases, the J end lost 8 bases, and 12 bases lay between the germline ends. The CDR3 consists of 15 residues. Germline loops: CDR1 SGHRS, CDR2 YFSETQ. Sequencing was performed on unsorted PBMCs, taken 4.4 years after starting antiretroviral therapy. The sequence was obtained from a woman aged 45-59 years with HIV. The genes are TRBV5-1 and TRBJ1-6; no clear D gene. The CDR3 loop reads CASSLAGKDYSPLHF. The CDR3 DNA reads TGCGCCAGCAGCTTGGCCGGGAAGGACTATTCACCCCTCCACTTT.